This T cell receptor (beta chain) derives from a study of T cell responses to AZD1222 COVID-19 vaccine. Sequencing was performed with immunoSEQ multiplex PCR; in TCRdb, only in-frame clones are kept and a portion is missing. The table lists more than 85,000 clones, around 87% of them singletons. This TCR was sampled from an adult who received the AZD1222 COVID-19 vaccine. Here the sequenced sample was peripheral blood, taken 28 days after the second AZD1222 dose.

CDR3 loop: CASSEVGAVTEAFF. The CDR3, as DNA: TGTGCCAGCAGTGAAGTAGGGGCGGTCACTGAAGCTTTCTTT. V is TRBV2 and J is TRBJ1-1; perhaps TRBD1 as D (5 bases). The CDR3 runs 14 residues. V gave up 1 base and J gave up 4 bases, with 10 bases separating them. Germline CDR1 and CDR2: SNHLY and FYNNEI. Complete variable domain (other parts from reference TRBV2 and TRBJ1-1): EPEVTQTPSHQVTQMGQEVILRCVPISNHLYFYWYRQILGQKVEFLVSFYNNEISEKSEIFDDQFSVERPDGSNFTLKIRSTKLEDSAMYFCASSEVGAVTEAFFGQGTRLTVV.